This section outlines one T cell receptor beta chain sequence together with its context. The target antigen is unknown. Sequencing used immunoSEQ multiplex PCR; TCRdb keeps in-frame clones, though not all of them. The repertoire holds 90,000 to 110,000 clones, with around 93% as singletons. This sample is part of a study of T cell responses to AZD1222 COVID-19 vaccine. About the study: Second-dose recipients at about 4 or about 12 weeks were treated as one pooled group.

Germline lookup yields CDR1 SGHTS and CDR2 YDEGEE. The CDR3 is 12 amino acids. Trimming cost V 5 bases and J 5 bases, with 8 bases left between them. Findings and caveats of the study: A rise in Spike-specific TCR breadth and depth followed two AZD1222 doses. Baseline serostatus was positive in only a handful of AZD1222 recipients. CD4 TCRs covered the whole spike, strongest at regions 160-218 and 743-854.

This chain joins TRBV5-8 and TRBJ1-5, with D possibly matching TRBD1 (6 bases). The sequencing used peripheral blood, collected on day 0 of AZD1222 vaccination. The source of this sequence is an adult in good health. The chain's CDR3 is CASRQGHQPQHF. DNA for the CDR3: TGTGCCAGCAGACAGGGCCATCAGCCCCAGCATTTT. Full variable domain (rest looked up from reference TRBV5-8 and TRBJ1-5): EAGVTQSPTHLIKTRGQQATLRCSPISGHTSVYWYQQALGLGLQFLLWYDEGEERNRGNFPPRFSGRQFPNYSSELNVNALELEDSALYLCASRQGHQPQHFGDGTRLSIL.